These 25 T cell receptor beta chains share one sample of origin, sequenced in a study of T cell changes during pregnancy in multiple sclerosis (dated by TCRdb to about 2019). To prepare the library, the immunoSEQ multiplex PCR assay was applied. TCRdb's version of the immuneACCESS table is confined to in-frame rearrangements and falls short of the full clone set. An unresolved V gene accounts for under half of the shortfall where checked; the remainder is of unknown origin. This sample gives about 42,000 clones in total; 75% to 95% of them show up just once. Of the sample, about 2.1% falls within the top ten clones. Sample: CD4+ T cells from peripheral blood mononuclear cells, taken after pregnancy. These receptors all stem from a female donor in good health, enrolled as a control in a pregnancy study.

The chain has TRBV11-3 and TRBJ2-1, with a tentative D call TRBD1 (7 bases). Trimming took 5 bases from V and 9 from J, leaving 23 bases between them. The CDR3 is made up of 16 amino acids. Germline lookup yields CDR1 SGHNT and CDR2 YENEEA. The CDR3 nucleotides are TGTGCCAGCAGCCCCGGACCCCGGGGGACAGTGGGTGAGCAGTTCTTC. Translating it yields CASSPGPRGTVGEQFF.

In DNA, the CDR3 is TGTGCCATCAGTGATTCCCAGGGGAGCAATGGCTACACCTTC. Translating it yields CAISDSQGSNGYTF. The V gene is TRBV10-3, the J gene TRBJ1-2; TRBD1 is a possible D gene (6 bases). Germline V gene data show CDR1 as ENHRY and CDR2 as SYGVKD. Deletions cut 3 bases from V and 6 bases from J, with 14 bases between. This CDR3 is built from 14 residues.

V and J are TRBV5-4 and TRBJ2-7, with D uncertain. V was pared by 0 bases and J by 7 bases, with 17 bases between. CDR3 size: 15 residues. From germline, CDR1 is SGHNT and CDR2 YYREEE (reference sequence). CDR3 in DNA: TGTGCCAGCAGCTTGGAACCGTCTTCTAAGGAGGAGCAGTACTTC. Protein: CASSLEPSSKEEQYF. Full variable domain (rest looked up from reference TRBV5-4 and TRBJ2-7): ETGVTQSPTHLIKTRGQQVTLRCSSQSGHNTVSWYQQALGQGPQFIFQYYREEENGRGNFPPRFSGLQFPNYSSELNVNALELDDSALYLCASSLEPSSKEEQYFGPGTRLTVT.

The chain links TRBV2 to TRBJ2-4, with TRBD2 matching over 7 bases. The V gene end was trimmed by 7 bases and the J gene end by 4 bases; junction bases not matched to a gene: 7. The V gene's germline CDR1 is SNHLY and CDR2 FYNNEI. This CDR3 has 14 residues. CDR3: CASIPSGLKNIQYF. The DNA for the CDR3 is TGTGCCAGCATCCCTAGCGGATTGAAAAACATTCAGTACTTC.

This chain connects TRBV28 to TRBJ2-7; the D gene is possibly TRBD2 (6 bases). This CDR3 comprises 15 residues. V shed 4 bases and J shed 4 bases, with 17 bases lying between them. Germline values: CDR1 MDHEN, CDR2 SYDVKM. The chain's CDR3 is CASSSPRRGKYEQYF. The DNA for the CDR3 is TGTGCCAGCAGTTCCCCGAGACGGGGGAAGTACGAGCAGTACTTC.

The chain employs TRBV28 and TRBJ1-2; 8 nucleotides match TRBD1. Germline lookup yields CDR1 MDHEN and CDR2 SYDVKM. V was clipped by 4 bases and J by 4 bases; unmatched bases: 5. The CDR3 runs 14 residues. The DNA of the CDR3 is TGTGCCAGCAGTTACGGGACAGGCCTCTATGGCTACACCTTC. This encodes CASSYGTGLYGYTF.

This chain uses TRBV7-2 with TRBJ2-5, with 11 bases fitting TRBD1. CDR1 and CDR2 (germline): SGHTA, FQGNSA. This CDR3 contains 15 residues. The V gene end was trimmed by 2 bases and the J gene end by 5 bases; junction bases not matched to a gene: 4. CDR3 coding DNA: TGTGCCAGCAGCTTAATGGGACAGGGGGGGGAGACCCAGTACTTC. It is translated as CASSLMGQGGETQYF. Full variable domain (rest looked up from reference TRBV7-2 and TRBJ2-5): GAGVSQSPSNKVTEKGKDVELRCDPISGHTALYWYRQSLGQGLEFLIYFQGNSAPDKSGLPSDRFSAERTGGSVSTLTIQRTQQEDSAVYLCASSLMGQGGETQYFGPGTRLLVL.

This clone came up a few times. The rearrangement links TRBV7-2 to TRBJ2-5, with TRBD2 as a possible D gene (5 bases). The CDR3 is made up of 15 amino acids. Per the germline V gene, CDR1 is SGHTA and CDR2 is FQGNSA. The ends were cut back, 3 bases at V and 9 bases at J, with 20 bases in the middle. For the CDR3, the DNA is TGTGCCAGCAGCTTGATTTGGAGCGGAATGAATGCCCAGTACTTC. Translated, it gives CASSLIWSGMNAQYF. The whole variable domain, remainder taken from reference TRBV7-2 and TRBJ2-5, is GAGVSQSPSNKVTEKGKDVELRCDPISGHTALYWYRQSLGQGLEFLIYFQGNSAPDKSGLPSDRFSAERTGGSVSTLTIQRTQQEDSAVYLCASSLIWSGMNAQYFGPGTRLLVL.

The gene calls are TRBV11-2 and TRBJ2-3; 7 nucleotides align to TRBD2. The CDR3 extends over 15 amino acids. Unmatched junction bases numbered 5, after V lost 3 bases and J lost 2 bases. The germline gives CDR1 SGHAT, CDR2 FQNNGV. The CDR3 bases are TGTGCCAGCAGCTTGATCGGGGGGATCACAGATACGCAGTATTTT. This sequence encodes CASSLIGGITDTQYF.

The chain employs TRBV20-1 and TRBJ1-2, with D possibly matching TRBD1 (6 bases). Trimming took off 6 bases at V and 6 bases at J, with 8 bases between the two ends. CDR3 length equals 10 residues. Germline-derived CDR1 and CDR2 are DFQATT and SNEGSKA (reference sequence). CDR3 nucleotide sequence: TGCAGTGCCAACAGGGATGGCTACACCTTC. The encoded protein is CSANRDGYTF.

The chain is built from TRBV15 and TRBJ2-7; 9 bases are shared with TRBD1. The CDR3 is 14 residues long. Germline V gene lookup returns CDR1 LNHNV and CDR2 YYDKDF (reference sequence). J was trimmed by 4 bases and V by 3 bases; bases with no gene match: 4. This CDR3 is CATSRDRGGYEQYF. The CDR3 bases are TGTGCCACCAGCAGGGACAGGGGTGGGTACGAGCAGTACTTC.

The chain joins TRBV10-3 to TRBJ2-2, with 12 bases fitting TRBD1. CDR1 is ENHRY and CDR2 is SYGVKD in the germline V gene. The ends lost 7 bases at V and 7 bases at J; junction bases unmatched: 4. The CDR3 has 14 amino acids. The DNA for the CDR3 is TGTGCCATCAAGGGACAGGGGGCTGGCGGGGAGCTGTTTTTT. Its translation: CAIKGQGAGGELFF.

J is TRBJ1-1 and V is TRBV7-9; D remains ambiguous. Looked up from germline, CDR1 is SEHNR and CDR2 is FQNEAQ (reference sequence). Deletions cut 5 bases from V and 6 bases from J, with 13 bases between. The CDR3 is 13 amino acids. The chain's CDR3 is CASSPQISAEAFF. The CDR3 nucleotides are TGTGCCAGCAGCCCACAGATTAGCGCTGAAGCTTTCTTT.

The J gene is TRBJ2-5, the V gene TRBV5-8, with TRBD1 matching over 7 bases. CDR1 SGHTS and CDR2 YDEGEE come from the germline V gene. Trimming took 0 bases from V and 5 from J; bases not matched to a gene: 10. The CDR3 runs 16 residues. CDR3 bases: TGTGCCAGCAGCTTGGCTGGGGTAGGGGGCGTGGAGACCCAGTACTTC. As protein: CASSLAGVGGVETQYF.

The chain is built from TRBV5-1 and TRBJ2-1; 9 nucleotides match TRBD2. The length of the CDR3 is 17 residues. Losses at the gene ends were 3 bases for V and 4 bases for J; bases not matched to a gene: 11. CDR1 SGHRS and CDR2 YFSETQ come from the germline V gene. Written as DNA, the CDR3 is TGCGCCAGCAGCTGGAAGCGGGGGGCCTCCCCTTACAATGAGCAGTTCTTC. As protein: CASSWKRGASPYNEQFF.

The genes are TRBV9 and TRBJ1-1; TRBD1 aligns across 8 bases. Germline values: CDR1 SGDLS, CDR2 YYNGEE. V was pared by 4 bases and J by 0 bases, with 11 bases of the junction left unmatched. The CDR3 spans 17 residues. As DNA, the CDR3 is TGTGCCAGCAGCTTAACCGGGACAGGACACATGAACACTGAAGCTTTCTTT. Translated: CASSLTGTGHMNTEAFF.

This chain connects TRBV18 to TRBJ2-4, with D perhaps TRBD1 (5 bases). This CDR3 has 15 residues. In germline, CDR1 is KGHSH, CDR2 LQKENI. V was shortened by 1 base and J by 1 base, with 8 bases between the two germline ends. The CDR3, as DNA: TGTGCCAGCTCACCACTTGCAGGGGCCAAAAACATTCAGTACTTC. It codes for CASSPLAGAKNIQYF.

The V and J genes are TRBV6-5 and TRBJ2-2; the D is unclear. Trimming shortened V by 8 bases and J by 0 bases, and 7 bases separated the two germline ends. The CDR3 has 13 residues. Germline assignment: CDR1 MNHEY and CDR2 SVGAGI. The CDR3 DNA sequence: TGTGCCAGCCTAGACTCGAACACCGGGGAGCTGTTTTTT. Translation gives CASLDSNTGELFF.

J is TRBJ2-5 and V is TRBV5-1, with TRBD1 matching over 7 bases. CDR3 size: 13 residues. CDR1 SGHRS and CDR2 YFSETQ come from the germline V gene. V dropped 3 bases and J dropped 5; count of bases not matched to a gene: 4. In DNA form, the CDR3 reads TGCGCCAGCAGCTCAAGACAGGGTGAGACCCAGTACTTC. Protein product: CASSSRQGETQYF.

The V call is TRBV6-5, the J call TRBJ1-1; D is ambiguous. Germline V lookup: CDR1 MNHEY, CDR2 SVGAGI. The CDR3 length is 13 residues. V shed 6 bases and J shed 8 bases, with 16 bases lying between them. The CDR3 reads CASSQTSNGEAFF. The DNA of the CDR3 is TGTGCCAGCAGCCAAACGTCCAACGGGGAAGCTTTCTTT.

The V gene is TRBV7-2, the J gene TRBJ2-7; D is undetermined. The CDR3 has 14 residues. Germline-derived CDR1 and CDR2 are SGHTA and FQGNSA. V gave up 0 bases and J gave up 6 bases, with 12 bases separating them. Here the CDR3 DNA reads TGTGCCAGCAGCTTAGCGCTAGTTGGGTTCGAGCAGTACTTC. It codes for CASSLALVGFEQYF. The whole variable domain, remainder taken from reference TRBV7-2 and TRBJ2-7, is GAGVSQSPSNKVTEKGKDVELRCDPISGHTALYWYRQSLGQGLEFLIYFQGNSAPDKSGLPSDRFSAERTGGSVSTLTIQRTQQEDSAVYLCASSLALVGFEQYFGPGTRLTVT.

Of note for this clone: The same CDR3 can be traced to other DNA sequences in this sample. CDR3 nucleotides: TGTGCCAGCAGTTACTCCCGAGGCTACGAGCAGTACTTC. Translating gives CASSYSRGYEQYF. The genes are TRBV6-5 and TRBJ2-7; D uncertain. Between the trimmed V and J ends, which lost 0 bases and 3 bases, there was a span of 6 bases. Germline lookup yields CDR1 MNHEY and CDR2 SVGAGI. The CDR3 consists of 13 residues.

J is TRBJ1-3 and V is TRBV5-4, with 12 nucleotides matching TRBD1. Germline CDR1 SGHNT, CDR2 YYREEE (reference sequence). The V gene end was trimmed by 2 bases and the J gene end by 4 bases; junction bases not matched to a gene: 4. CDR3 length: 16 amino acids. CDR3 nucleotides: TGTGCCAGCAGCTTTCCCGGGACAGGGGGCGGAAACACCATATATTTT. This codes for CASSFPGTGGGNTIYF. Drawing the rest from reference TRBV5-4 and TRBJ1-3, the complete variable domain is ETGVTQSPTHLIKTRGQQVTLRCSSQSGHNTVSWYQQALGQGPQFIFQYYREEENGRGNFPPRFSGLQFPNYSSELNVNALELDDSALYLCASSFPGTGGGNTIYFGEGSWLTVV.

The gene calls are TRBV2 and TRBJ2-7, with no clear D. V gave up 0 bases and J gave up 6 bases, with 12 bases separating them. Germline V gene sequence: CDR1 SNHLY, CDR2 FYNNEI. The CDR3 runs 14 residues. The DNA for the CDR3 is TGTGCCAGCAGTGAAGCGCTCTCCAGGCGCGAGCAGTACTTC. This translates into CASSEALSRREQYF. Full variable domain (missing parts from reference TRBV2 and TRBJ2-7): EPEVTQTPSHQVTQMGQEVILRCVPISNHLYFYWYRQILGQKVEFLVSFYNNEISEKSEIFDDQFSVERPDGSNFTLKIRSTKLEDSAMYFCASSEALSRREQYFGPGTRLTVT.

This chain connects TRBV7-2 to TRBJ2-6, with D possibly being TRBD1 (6 bases). V was cut by 5 bases and J by 0 bases, with 14 bases left in between. This CDR3 is built from 17 residues. CDR1 and CDR2 (germline): SGHTA, FQGNSA. The DNA of the CDR3 is TGTGCCAGCAGCCGGGACAACGATATCTCTGGGGCCAACGTCCTGACTTTC. Amino acid sequence: CASSRDNDISGANVLTF.